What follows are 17 T cell receptor beta chains derived from one specimen sequenced in a study of human T cells and chemical hapten exposure. Time point given: patch test 3, about 24 weeks after DPC sensitization. As to treatment: therapeutic diphenylcyclopropenone sensitization with weekly scalp DPC. MiXCR, applied by TCRdb to the RACE reads, yields one record per CDR3 protein. Among roughly 150,000 distinct CDR3 sequences listed, 28% were seen once. The material sequenced was whole blood, taken in connection with sensitization to the hapten diphenylcyclopropenone (DPC). The source of these receptors is a young woman with alopecia areata. Some clones in this sample may be carry-over from other donors' samples.

This clonotype has more than one count but fewer than ten. The chain carries TRBV12-3 or TRBV12-4 and TRBJ2-7; TRBD2 might be the D (5 bases). The CDR3 is 12 amino acids. V was cut by 5 bases and J by 3 bases, with 8 bases left in between. As DNA, the CDR3 is TGTGCCAGCAGTGACCGGGGCTACGAGCAGTACTTC. Translated, it gives CASSDRGYEQYF.

The chain couples TRBV7-2 to TRBJ2-6; no firm D call. This CDR3 contains 14 residues. CDR1 SGHTA and CDR2 FQGNSA come from the germline V gene. V lost 6 bases to trimming and J lost 0 bases, with 6 bases between them. CDR3 sequence: CASRTVSGANVLTF. The CDR3 nucleotides are TGTGCCAGCAGGACGGTCTCTGGGGCCAACGTCCTGACTTTC.

Only a few counts were recorded for this clonotype. The chain is built from TRBV5-1 and TRBJ2-3; 7 positions agree with TRBD1. Germline V CDR1 and CDR2: SGHRS, YFSETQ. There are 14 residues in the CDR3. J was trimmed by 5 bases and V by 4 bases; bases with no gene match: 7. CDR3 nucleotides: TGCGCCAGCAGCCTGCGACAGGGTAAAGATACGCAGTATTTT. Encoded protein: CASSLRQGKDTQYF. Combining the CDR3 with reference TRBV5-1 and TRBJ2-3 gives the whole variable domain KAGVTQTPRYLIKTRGQQVTLSCSPISGHRSVSWYQQTPGQGLQFLFEYFSETQRNKGNFPGRFSGRQFSNSRSEMNVSTLELGDSALYLCASSLRQGKDTQYFGPGTRLTVL.

This chain links TRBV29-1 with TRBJ1-3; no firm D call. CDR3 length equals 13 residues. V lost 4 bases and J lost 0, with 7 bases in between. CDR1 is SQVTM and CDR2 is ANQGSEA in the germline V gene. CDR3 sequence: CSVGTSSGNTIYF. The CDR3 DNA sequence: TGCAGCGTTGGAACCAGCTCTGGAAACACCATATATTTT.

This clonotype was picked up a small number of times. In DNA, the CDR3 is TGTGCCAGCAGCCAAGAATTCCTAGCGGGAATCTATGAGCAGTTCTTC. It translates to CASSQEFLAGIYEQFF. This chain links TRBV4-2 with TRBJ2-1; 9 nucleotides align to TRBD2. CDR3 length equals 16 residues. J gave up 8 bases and V 0 bases, and 8 bases lay outside the gene matches. CDR1 LGHNA and CDR2 YNFKEQ come from the germline V gene.

The chain links TRBV10-3 to TRBJ2-1, with TRBD1 matching over 12 bases. This CDR3 region has 14 residues. The germline V gene encodes CDR1 ENHRY and CDR2 SYGVKD. Losses at the gene ends were 2 bases for V and 8 bases for J; bases not matched to a gene: 1. DNA for the CDR3: TGTGCCATCAGTGAGGGGACAGGGGGCGATGAGCAGTTCTTC. Its protein is CAISEGTGGDEQFF.

This clonotype was found a few times. The V call is TRBV11-2, the J call TRBJ1-1, with TRBD1 as a possible D gene (5 bases). Germline V lookup: CDR1 SGHAT, CDR2 FQNNGV. CDR3 length: 15 amino acids. V was shortened by 0 bases and J by 1 base, with 9 bases between the two germline ends. CDR3 nucleotides: TGTGCCAGCAGCTTAGATCGGACAAAGAACACTGAAGCTTTCTTT. Translating gives CASSLDRTKNTEAFF.

This clonotype was seen many times. The V call is TRBV5-1, the J call TRBJ2-7; 11 nucleotides match TRBD1. CDR1 and CDR2 (germline): SGHRS, YFSETQ. Trimming cost V 0 bases and J 7 bases; bases outside gene matches: 6. The CDR3 is 15 amino acids. The CDR3 sequence is CASSLEDRGRYEQYF. CDR3 DNA: TGCGCCAGCAGCTTGGAGGACAGGGGGCGGTATGAGCAGTACTTC.

This chain connects TRBV25-1 to TRBJ2-3; D is uncertain. CDR3 length equals 11 residues. Looked up from germline, CDR1 is MGHDK and CDR2 is SYGVNS. As DNA, the CDR3 is TGTGTCAGTTCATTTTCAGATACGCAGTATTTT. This translates into CVSSFSDTQYF. The variable domain in full, completed from reference TRBV25-1 and TRBJ2-3, reads EADIYQTPRYLVIGTGKKITLECSQTMGHDKMYWYQQDPGMELHLIHYSYGVNSTEKGDLSSESTVSRIRTEHFPLTLESARPSHTSQYLCVSSFSDTQYFGPGTRLTVL.

V is TRBV4-3 and J is TRBJ1-1, with D tentatively TRBD1 (5 bases). This CDR3 contains 13 residues. Germline V gene lookup returns CDR1 LGHNA and CDR2 YSLEER. The V gene lost 0 bases and the J gene lost 10 bases, with 12 bases spanning the gap. In DNA form, the CDR3 reads TGCGCCAGCAGCCAAGATCTAGACAGCCGAGCTTTCTTT. Translation gives CASSQDLDSRAFF.

V usage is TRBV7-3 and J usage is TRBJ2-5, with D possibly matching TRBD1 (5 bases). Germline V gene data show CDR1 as SGHTA and CDR2 as FQGTGA. V lost 2 bases to trimming and J lost 3 bases, with 10 bases between them. This CDR3 has 14 residues. CDR3 sequence (DNA): TGTGCCAGCAGCTTAGGGGCTTCTGAAGAGACCCAGTACTTC. Translating gives CASSLGASEETQYF.

The chain couples TRBV2 to TRBJ2-2, with D unresolved. The V end was cut by 2 bases, the J end by 2 bases, with 9 bases between. The CDR3 is made up of 15 amino acids. CDR1 and CDR2 from the germline V gene are SNHLY and FYNNEI. The CDR3 nucleotides read TGTGCCAGCAGTGAACCCTCGGCTAACACCGGGGAGCTGTTTTTT. Amino acid sequence: CASSEPSANTGELFF.

The gene calls are TRBV5-4 and TRBJ2-7; 8 nucleotides agree with TRBD2. V shed 4 bases, J shed 2 bases, and the junction held 14 bases outside the gene matches. Germline CDR1 is SGHNT and CDR2 is YYREEE (reference sequence). The CDR3 is 17 amino acids. Written as DNA, the CDR3 is TGTGCCAGCAGCCCCGGGGGTAGCGGGGTGACTACCTACGAGCAGTACTTC. Protein product: CASSPGGSGVTTYEQYF.

The table lists this clonotype with many counts. V and J are TRBV28 and TRBJ2-5; D unresolved. This CDR3 is 12 amino acids long. Between the trimmed V and J ends, which lost 11 bases and 3 bases, there was a span of 13 bases. From germline, CDR1 is MDHEN and CDR2 SYDVKM. CDR3 loop: CASQETEETQYF. The CDR3 bases are TGTGCCTCCCAGGAGACGGAAGAGACCCAGTACTTC.

This clonotype was seen more than once but under ten times. The chain combines TRBV4-3 with TRBJ1-2; D not certain. The CDR3 covers 16 residues. V was cut by 5 bases and J by 0 bases, with 16 bases left in between. From germline, CDR1 is LGHNA and CDR2 YSLEER. This chain's CDR3 is CASSSSVGSANYGYTF. The DNA for the CDR3 is TGCGCCAGCAGCTCAAGCGTAGGGTCTGCTAACTATGGCTACACCTTC.

This clonotype was recorded many times. The chain is built from TRBV5-1 and TRBJ2-6, with TRBD1 matching 11 bases. Trimming took 1 base from V and 2 from J; bases not matched to a gene: 2. CDR1 SGHRS and CDR2 YFSETQ come from the germline V gene. The CDR3 loop spans 17 amino acids. This chain's CDR3 is CASSLWTGGAGANVLTF. In DNA form, the CDR3 reads TGCGCCAGCAGCTTGTGGACAGGGGGCGCTGGGGCCAACGTCCTGACTTTC.

V is TRBV5-4 and J is TRBJ2-7; 7 bases align to TRBD2. The CDR3 has 16 amino acids. Germline assignment: CDR1 SGHNT and CDR2 YYREEE (reference sequence). The J segment lost 12 bases and the V segment lost 1 base, leaving 19 bases of the junction unmatched. This chain's CDR3 is CASSLSQRGLSLQWYF. The CDR3 nucleotides read TGTGCCAGCAGCTTGTCACAGCGGGGACTATCCCTACAATGGTACTTC.